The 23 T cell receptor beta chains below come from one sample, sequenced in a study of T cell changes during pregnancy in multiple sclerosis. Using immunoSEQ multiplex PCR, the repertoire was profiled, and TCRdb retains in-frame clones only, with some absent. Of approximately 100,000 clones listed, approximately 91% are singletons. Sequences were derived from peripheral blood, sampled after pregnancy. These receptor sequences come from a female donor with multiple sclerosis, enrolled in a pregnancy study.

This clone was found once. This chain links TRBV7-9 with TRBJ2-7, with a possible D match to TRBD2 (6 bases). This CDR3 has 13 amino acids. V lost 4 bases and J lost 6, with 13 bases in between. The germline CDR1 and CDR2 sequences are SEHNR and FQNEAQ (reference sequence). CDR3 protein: CASSSPMGGEQYF. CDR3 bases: TGTGCCAGCAGCTCCCCAATGGGGGGCGAGCAGTACTTC.

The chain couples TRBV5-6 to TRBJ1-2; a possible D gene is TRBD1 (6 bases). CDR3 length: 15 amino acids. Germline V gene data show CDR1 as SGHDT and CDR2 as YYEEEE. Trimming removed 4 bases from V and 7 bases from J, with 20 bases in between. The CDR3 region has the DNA TGTGCCAGCAGCAGATCAGGGGTTGTAACCGGTGGCTACACCTTC. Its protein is CASSRSGVVTGGYTF.

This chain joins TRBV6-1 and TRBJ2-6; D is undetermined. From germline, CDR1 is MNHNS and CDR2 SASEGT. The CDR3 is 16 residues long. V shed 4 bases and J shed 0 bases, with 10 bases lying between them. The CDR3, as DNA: TGTGCCAGCAGTGGGAGTATAGGCTCTGGGGCCAACGTCCTGACTTTC. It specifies CASSGSIGSGANVLTF.

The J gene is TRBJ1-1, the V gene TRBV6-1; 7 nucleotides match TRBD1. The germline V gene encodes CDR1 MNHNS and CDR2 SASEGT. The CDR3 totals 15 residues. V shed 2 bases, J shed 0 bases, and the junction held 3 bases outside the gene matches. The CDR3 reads CASSELGQLNTEAFF. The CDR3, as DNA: TGTGCCAGCAGTGAATTGGGACAGTTGAACACTGAAGCTTTCTTT.

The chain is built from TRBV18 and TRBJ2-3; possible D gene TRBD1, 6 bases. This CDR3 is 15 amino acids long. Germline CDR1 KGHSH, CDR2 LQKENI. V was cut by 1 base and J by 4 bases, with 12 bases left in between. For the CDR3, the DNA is TGTGCCAGCTCACCACAACAGGGTGGGGCAGATACGCAGTATTTT. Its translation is CASSPQQGGADTQYF. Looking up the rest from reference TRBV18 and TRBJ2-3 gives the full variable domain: NAGVMQNPRHLVRRRGQEARLRCSPMKGHSHVYWYRQLPEEGLKFMVYLQKENIIDESGMPKERFSAEFPKEGPSILRIQQVVRGDSAAYFCASSPQQGGADTQYFGPGTRLTVL.

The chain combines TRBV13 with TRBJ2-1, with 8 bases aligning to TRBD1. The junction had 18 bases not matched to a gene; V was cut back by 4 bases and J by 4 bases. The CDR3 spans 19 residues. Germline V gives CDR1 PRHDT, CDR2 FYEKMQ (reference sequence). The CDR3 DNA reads TGTGCCAGCAGCTCCACCGGGACAGGATTCCCCTCACGTTACAATGAGCAGTTCTTC. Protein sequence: CASSSTGTGFPSRYNEQFF.

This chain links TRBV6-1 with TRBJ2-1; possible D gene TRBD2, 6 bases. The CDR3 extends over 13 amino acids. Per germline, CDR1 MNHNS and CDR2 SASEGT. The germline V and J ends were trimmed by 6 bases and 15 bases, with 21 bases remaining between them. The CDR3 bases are TGTGCCAGCAGATTCCCCTCGGCGGCCGGGGGGTTCTTC. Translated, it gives CASRFPSAAGGFF.

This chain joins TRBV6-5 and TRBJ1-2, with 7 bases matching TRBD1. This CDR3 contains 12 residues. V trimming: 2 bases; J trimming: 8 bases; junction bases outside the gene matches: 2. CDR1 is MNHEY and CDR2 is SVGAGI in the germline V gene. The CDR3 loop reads CASSYDREGYTF. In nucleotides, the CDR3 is TGTGCCAGCAGTTACGACAGGGAAGGCTACACCTTC.

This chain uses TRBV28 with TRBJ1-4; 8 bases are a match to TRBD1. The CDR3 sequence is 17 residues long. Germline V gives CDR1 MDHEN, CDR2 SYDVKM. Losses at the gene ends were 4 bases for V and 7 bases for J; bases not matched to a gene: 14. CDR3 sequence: CASSYGRSRDRSEKLFF. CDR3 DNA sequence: TGTGCCAGCAGTTACGGGAGGAGCCGGGACAGGAGTGAAAAACTGTTTTTT.

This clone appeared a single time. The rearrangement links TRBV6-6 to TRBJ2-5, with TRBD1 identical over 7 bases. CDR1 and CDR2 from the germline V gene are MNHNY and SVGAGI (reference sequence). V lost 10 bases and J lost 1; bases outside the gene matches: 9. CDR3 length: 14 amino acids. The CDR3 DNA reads TGTGCCACCAACCAGGGGGTTATCCAAGAGACCCAGTACTTC. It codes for CATNQGVIQETQYF.

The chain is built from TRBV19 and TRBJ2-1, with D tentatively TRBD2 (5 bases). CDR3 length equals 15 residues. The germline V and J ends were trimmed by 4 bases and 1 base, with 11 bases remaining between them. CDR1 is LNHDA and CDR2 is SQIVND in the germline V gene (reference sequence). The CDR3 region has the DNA TGTGCCAGTAGTACGGACTTGGGATCCTACAATGAGCAGTTCTTC. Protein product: CASSTDLGSYNEQFF. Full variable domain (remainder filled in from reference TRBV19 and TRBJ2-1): DGGITQSPKYLFRKEGQNVTLSCEQNLNHDAMYWYRQDPGQGLRLIYYSQIVNDFQKGDIAEGYSVSREKKESFPLTVTSAQKNPTAFYLCASSTDLGSYNEQFFGPGTRLTVL.

CDR3 loop: CASSLATGSGNTIYF. Written as DNA, the CDR3 is TGTGCCAGCAGCTTGGCCACCGGCTCTGGAAACACCATATATTTT. V usage is TRBV5-4 and J usage is TRBJ1-3, with D unclear. Germline CDR1 is SGHNT and CDR2 is YYREEE (reference sequence). The CDR3 runs to 15 residues. The ends were cut back, 0 bases at V and 0 bases at J, with 7 bases in the middle.

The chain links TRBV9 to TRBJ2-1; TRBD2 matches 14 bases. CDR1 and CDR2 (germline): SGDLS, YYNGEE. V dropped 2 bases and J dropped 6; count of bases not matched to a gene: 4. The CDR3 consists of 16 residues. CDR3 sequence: CASSVGGLAGVNEQFF. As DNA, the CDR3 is TGTGCCAGCAGCGTCGGGGGACTAGCGGGGGTCAATGAGCAGTTCTTC.

The CDR3 DNA reads TGCGCCAGCAGCCTCCCCCGGGAACAGTCGAACACCGGGGAGCTGTTTTTT. This gives the protein CASSLPREQSNTGELFF. The V and J genes are TRBV4-1 and TRBJ2-2; a possible D gene is TRBD2 (5 bases). The germline V gene has CDR1 MGHRA and CDR2 YSYEKL. Trimming pared 4 bases from V and 0 bases from J, leaving 15 bases between. This CDR3 has 17 residues.

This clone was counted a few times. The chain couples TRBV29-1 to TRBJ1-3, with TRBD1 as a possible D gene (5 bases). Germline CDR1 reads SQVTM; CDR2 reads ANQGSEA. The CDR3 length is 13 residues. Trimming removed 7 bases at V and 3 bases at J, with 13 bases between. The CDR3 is CSAERTNGNTIYF. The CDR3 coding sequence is TGCAGCGCCGAACGGACAAATGGAAACACCATATATTTT.

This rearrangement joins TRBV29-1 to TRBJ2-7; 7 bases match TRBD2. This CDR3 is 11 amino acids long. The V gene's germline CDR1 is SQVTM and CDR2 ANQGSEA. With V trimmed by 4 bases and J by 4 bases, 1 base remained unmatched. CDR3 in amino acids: CSVGEGYEQYF. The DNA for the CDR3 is TGCAGCGTTGGGGAGGGGTACGAGCAGTACTTC.

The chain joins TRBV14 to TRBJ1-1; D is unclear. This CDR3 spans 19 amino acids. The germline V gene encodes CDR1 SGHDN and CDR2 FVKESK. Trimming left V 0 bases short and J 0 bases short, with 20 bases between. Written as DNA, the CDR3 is TGTGCCAGCAGCCAAGATCAAGGATCTAGACTGAGGATGAACACTGAAGCTTTCTTT. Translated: CASSQDQGSRLRMNTEAFF.

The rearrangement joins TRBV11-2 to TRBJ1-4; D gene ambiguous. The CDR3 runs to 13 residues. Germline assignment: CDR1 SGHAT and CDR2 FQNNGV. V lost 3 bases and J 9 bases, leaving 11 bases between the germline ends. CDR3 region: CASSFVENQKLFF. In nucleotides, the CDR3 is TGTGCCAGCAGCTTCGTTGAGAACCAAAAACTGTTTTTT.

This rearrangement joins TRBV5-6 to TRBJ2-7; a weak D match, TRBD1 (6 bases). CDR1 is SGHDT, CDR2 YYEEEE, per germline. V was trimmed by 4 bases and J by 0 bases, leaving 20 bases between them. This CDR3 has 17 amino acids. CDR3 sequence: CASSERVGQTISYEQYF. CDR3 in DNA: TGTGCCAGCAGCGAACGAGTCGGACAGACTATCTCCTACGAGCAGTACTTC.

The CDR3 DNA is TGTGCCAGCAGCTACGGGACAGCCGGTCGGGAGCAGTACTTC. It is translated as CASSYGTAGREQYF. J is TRBJ2-7 and V is TRBV5-6; 7 bases agree with TRBD1. The V segment lost 3 bases and the J segment 7 bases; nucleotides outside the gene matches: 10. Germline CDR1 reads SGHDT; CDR2 reads YYEEEE. This CDR3 has 14 residues.

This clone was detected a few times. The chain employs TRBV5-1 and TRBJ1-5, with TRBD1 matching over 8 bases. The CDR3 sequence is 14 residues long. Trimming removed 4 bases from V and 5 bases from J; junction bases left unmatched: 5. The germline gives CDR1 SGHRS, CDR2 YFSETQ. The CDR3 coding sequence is TGCGCCAGCAGCCCGTTGACAGGGGATCAGCCCCAGCATTTT. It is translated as CASSPLTGDQPQHF.

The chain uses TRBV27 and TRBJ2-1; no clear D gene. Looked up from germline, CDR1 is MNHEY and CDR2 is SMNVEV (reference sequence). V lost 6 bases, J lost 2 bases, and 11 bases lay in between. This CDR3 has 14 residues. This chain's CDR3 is CASSVSSPYNEQFF. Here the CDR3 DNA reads TGTGCCAGCAGCGTATCTTCTCCCTACAATGAGCAGTTCTTC.

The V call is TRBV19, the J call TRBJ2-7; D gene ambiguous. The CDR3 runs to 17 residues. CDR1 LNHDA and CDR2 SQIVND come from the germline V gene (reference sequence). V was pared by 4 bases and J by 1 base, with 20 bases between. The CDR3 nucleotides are TGTGCCAGTAGTAATGGAGTTTCACCTCCCGCATCCTACGAGCAGTACTTC. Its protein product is CASSNGVSPPASYEQYF.